The 12 T cell receptor beta chains reported below all come from one sample, sequenced in a study of shared clonotypes between healthy human individuals. Assay: immunoSEQ multiplex PCR; the TCRdb copy retains only in-frame clones and omits some. The data contain roughly 1,100,000 clones, 65% to 80% of them seen just once; the ten biggest clones take up approximately 1.5%. Material: memory CD4+ T cells sorted from blood. Subset indicated: CD45RA-negative fraction. These TCRs come from a man younger than 30 in good health.

V and J are TRBV6-4 and TRBJ1-2, with 8 bases that match TRBD1. V was clipped by 10 bases and J by 8 bases; unmatched bases: 12. Germline values: CDR1 MRHNA, CDR2 SNTAGT. The CDR3 runs to 13 residues. The chain's CDR3 is CAIVRRTGPGYTF. As DNA, the CDR3 is TGTGCCATTGTACGGAGGACAGGGCCGGGCTACACCTTC.

This clone was counted a few times. The chain links TRBV21-1 to TRBJ1-2; TRBD1 was called by the table and not checked on the DNA. TRBV21-1 represents a pseudogene. CDR3 size: 16 residues. The CDR3 DNA sequence: TGTGCCAGCATCCCCAAGGGACAAGTTAGGAACTATGGCTACACCTTC. Translated: CASIPKGQVRNYGYTF.

The rearrangement links TRBV5-1 to TRBJ2-7; 10 bases line up with TRBD1. Trimming cost V 5 bases and J 2 bases; bases outside gene matches: 4. CDR1 is SGHRS, CDR2 YFSETQ, per germline. This CDR3 contains 14 residues. The CDR3 DNA reads TGCGCCAGCAGGACCGGGACAGGGGCCTACGAGCAGTACTTC. This codes for CASRTGTGAYEQYF.

A remark on this clone: One end of the junction fails to match germline, which may point to a read error. The CDR3 DNA follows: TGTGCTAGCAGCTTAAGGTGGGGCCAGGGAGACAATGAGCAGTTCTTC. Protein sequence: CASSLRWGQGDNEQFF. This chain connects TRBV7-7 to TRBJ2-1, with D possibly being TRBD1 or TRBD2 (5 bases each). CDR1 is SSHAT and CDR2 is FNYEAQ in the germline V gene (reference sequence). The CDR3 covers 16 residues.

In the case of this clone: Other nucleotide sequences from this sample produce the same CDR3. This chain links TRBV5-1 with TRBJ1-2; D ambiguous. Between the trimmed V and J ends, which lost 0 bases and 3 bases, there was a span of 6 bases. This CDR3 is 13 amino acids long. Germline V gene lookup returns CDR1 SGHRS and CDR2 YFSETQ. The CDR3, as DNA: TGCGCCAGCAGCTTGGTGGGAGACTATGGCTACACCTTC. This encodes CASSLVGDYGYTF.

This chain connects TRBV4-1 to TRBJ1-1, with D perhaps TRBD1 (5 bases). Looked up from germline, CDR1 is MGHRA and CDR2 is YSYEKL. V lost 3 bases to trimming and J lost 9 bases, with 11 bases between them. This CDR3 is built from 12 residues. CDR3 residues: CASSHGQGKAFF. In nucleotides, the CDR3 is TGCGCCAGCAGCCACGGACAAGGTAAAGCTTTCTTT.

The chain is built from TRBV25-1 and TRBJ2-3; perhaps TRBD2 as D (7 bases). CDR1 is MGHDK, CDR2 SYGVNS, per germline. The CDR3 sequence is 17 residues long. V lost 5 bases, J lost 3 bases, and 21 bases lay in between. The CDR3 reads CASSSQGREPRTDTQYF. In nucleotides, the CDR3 is TGTGCCAGCAGTTCTCAGGGGCGGGAGCCGAGGACAGATACGCAGTATTTT.

V and J are TRBV4-3 and TRBJ1-1; possible D gene TRBD1, 5 bases. CDR3 length: 14 amino acids. Germline V lookup: CDR1 LGHNA, CDR2 YSLEER. Trimming took 4 bases from V and 2 from J, leaving 11 bases between them. The CDR3 sequence is CASSPWGDNTEAFF. In nucleotides, the CDR3 is TGCGCCAGCAGCCCATGGGGGGATAACACTGAAGCTTTCTTT.

This clone was counted a single time. The chain couples TRBV18 to TRBJ1-2; D unresolved. V was pared by 1 base and J by 8 bases, with 11 bases between. CDR1 and CDR2 (germline): KGHSH, LQKENI. This CDR3 has 13 amino acids. This CDR3 reads CASSPLDVSGYTF. The CDR3 DNA reads TGTGCCAGCTCACCACTGGACGTTAGCGGCTACACCTTC. The complete variable domain, with remaining parts taken from reference TRBV18 and TRBJ1-2, reads NAGVMQNPRHLVRRRGQEARLRCSPMKGHSHVYWYRQLPEEGLKFMVYLQKENIIDESGMPKERFSAEFPKEGPSILRIQQVVRGDSAAYFCASSPLDVSGYTFGSGTRLTVV.

This clone turned up a few times. The CDR3 DNA follows: TGTGCCACCAGCAGGAACAGGGGCGATGAGCAGTTCTTC. It yields the protein CATSRNRGDEQFF. This rearrangement joins TRBV15 to TRBJ2-1, with 7 bases fitting TRBD1. CDR3 length equals 13 residues. Germline V CDR1 and CDR2: LNHNV, YYDKDF (reference sequence). J was trimmed by 8 bases and V by 3 bases; bases with no gene match: 4.

As regards this clone: Germline is not matched at one junction end, which may reflect a read error. The chain couples TRBV7-7 to TRBJ2-7, with D perhaps TRBD1 (5 bases). The CDR3 contains 13 residues. Germline lookup yields CDR1 SSHAT and CDR2 FNYEAQ (reference sequence). The chain's CDR3 is CASSWQGGDEQYF. In DNA, the CDR3 is TGTGCTAGCAGCTGGCAGGGTGGCGACGAGCAGTACTTC.

The V call is TRBV5-3, the J call TRBJ2-5; D unclear. TRBV5-3 is recorded as an ORF, its role being uncertain. V was pared by 2 bases and J by 0 bases, with 8 bases between. This CDR3 comprises 14 residues. The CDR3 sequence is CARSFGRNQETQYF. The CDR3 region has the DNA TGTGCCAGAAGCTTTGGACGAAACCAAGAGACCCAGTACTTC.